A selection of T cell receptor beta chains follows, all from one sample in a study of metastatic and nonmetastatic thyroid tumors. TCRdb re-analyzed the PCR reads through MiXCR. Of 39,000 or so clones in the sample, 15% to 20% were seen once. Sample: blood. These receptors were collected from a female donor with papillary thyroid cancer or a benign thyroid nodule (not recorded which). Some clones in this sample may be carry-over from other donors' samples. Both conserved end residues are part of each CDR3. Fields, in order: V gene, D gene, J gene, CDR3 protein. D genes are given only for firm matches.

v_gene: TRBV7-6; d_gene: .; j_gene: TRBJ2-5; CDR3aa: CASSLRSVTGLRETQYF
v_gene: TRBV6-1; d_gene: TRBD1; j_gene: TRBJ2-7; CDR3aa: CASSETTGGSYEHYF
v_gene: TRBV18; d_gene: .; j_gene: TRBJ2-1; CDR3aa: CASSPKGRSLPANEQFF
v_gene: TRBV11-1; d_gene: TRBD1; j_gene: TRBJ2-7; CDR3aa: CASSFGTGLQEQYF
v_gene: TRBV30; d_gene: TRBD1; j_gene: TRBJ2-5; CDR3aa: CAWSGSSITGAQYF
v_gene: TRBV5-1; d_gene: .; j_gene: TRBJ2-3; CDR3aa: CASSLYVSSTDTQYF
v_gene: TRBV11-3; d_gene: .; j_gene: TRBJ2-7; CDR3aa: CASSLGGIRAYEQYF
v_gene: TRBV20-1; d_gene: .; j_gene: TRBJ2-1; CDR3aa: CSASWGDNEQFF
v_gene: TRBV4-2; d_gene: .; j_gene: TRBJ2-3; CDR3aa: CASSQVGGWADTQYF
v_gene: TRBV11-3; d_gene: .; j_gene: TRBJ1-3; CDR3aa: CASSLMTSSGNTIYF
v_gene: TRBV28; d_gene: .; j_gene: TRBJ2-5; CDR3aa: CASSQFEERQYF
v_gene: TRBV15; d_gene: .; j_gene: TRBJ2-3; CDR3aa: CATSRMQGDTQYF
v_gene: TRBV27; d_gene: .; j_gene: TRBJ2-7; CDR3aa: CASRKDGAYEQYF
v_gene: TRBV11-3; d_gene: .; j_gene: TRBJ2-2; CDR3aa: CASSPAVTGELFF
v_gene: TRBV11-3; d_gene: .; j_gene: TRBJ2-3; CDR3aa: CASSLGTSTDTQYF
v_gene: TRBV27; d_gene: .; j_gene: TRBJ1-4; CDR3aa: CASSYSEEGNEKLFF
v_gene: TRBV11-2; d_gene: TRBD1; j_gene: TRBJ2-2; CDR3aa: CASSLLRGGLNTGELFF
v_gene: TRBV6-2/TRBV6-3; d_gene: .; j_gene: TRBJ2-4; CDR3aa: CASLSQTTEASSKNVQYF
v_gene: TRBV28; d_gene: .; j_gene: TRBJ2-1; CDR3aa: CANSPGGAVGPVEQFF
v_gene: TRBV28; d_gene: .; j_gene: TRBJ1-2; CDR3aa: CASSRINYGYTF
v_gene: TRBV5-1; d_gene: TRBD1; j_gene: TRBJ2-7; CDR3aa: CASSLEGTGAYEQYF
v_gene: TRBV6-1; d_gene: .; j_gene: TRBJ2-1; CDR3aa: CASIQRVGTTDEQFF